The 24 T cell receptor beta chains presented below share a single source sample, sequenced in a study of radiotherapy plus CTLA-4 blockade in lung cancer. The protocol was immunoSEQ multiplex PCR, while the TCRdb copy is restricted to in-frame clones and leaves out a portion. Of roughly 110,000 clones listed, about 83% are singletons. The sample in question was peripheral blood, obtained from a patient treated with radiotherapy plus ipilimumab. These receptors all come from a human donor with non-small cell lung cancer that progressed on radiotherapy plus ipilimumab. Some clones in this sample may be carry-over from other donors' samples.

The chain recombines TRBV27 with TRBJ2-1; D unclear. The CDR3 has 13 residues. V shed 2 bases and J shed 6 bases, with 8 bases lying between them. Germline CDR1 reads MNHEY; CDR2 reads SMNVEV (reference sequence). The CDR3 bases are TGTGCCAGCAGTTTAGCAGGAGTCAATGAGCAGTTCTTC. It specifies CASSLAGVNEQFF.

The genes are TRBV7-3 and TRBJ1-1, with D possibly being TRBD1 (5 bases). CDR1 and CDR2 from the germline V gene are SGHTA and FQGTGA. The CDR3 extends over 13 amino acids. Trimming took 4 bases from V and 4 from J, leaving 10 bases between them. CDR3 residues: CASSYGQTTEAFF. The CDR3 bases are TGTGCCAGCAGCTATGGACAAACCACTGAAGCTTTCTTT.

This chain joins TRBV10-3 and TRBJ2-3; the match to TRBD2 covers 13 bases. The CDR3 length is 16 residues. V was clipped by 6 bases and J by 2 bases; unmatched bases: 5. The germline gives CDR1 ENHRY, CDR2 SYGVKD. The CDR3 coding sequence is TGTGCCATCAGCCCGGGACTAGCGGGGATCACAGATACGCAGTATTTT. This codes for CAISPGLAGITDTQYF.

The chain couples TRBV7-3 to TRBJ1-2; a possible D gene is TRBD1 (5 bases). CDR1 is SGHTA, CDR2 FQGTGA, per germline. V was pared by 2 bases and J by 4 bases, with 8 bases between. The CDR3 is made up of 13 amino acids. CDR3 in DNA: TGTGCCAGCAGCTTAGAGGGGACCTATGGCTACACCTTC. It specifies CASSLEGTYGYTF.

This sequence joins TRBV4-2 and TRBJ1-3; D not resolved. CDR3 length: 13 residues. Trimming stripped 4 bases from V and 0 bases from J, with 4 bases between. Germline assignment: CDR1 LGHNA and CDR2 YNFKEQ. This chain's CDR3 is CASSRGSGNTIYF. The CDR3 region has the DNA TGTGCCAGCAGCCGAGGCTCTGGAAACACCATATATTTT.

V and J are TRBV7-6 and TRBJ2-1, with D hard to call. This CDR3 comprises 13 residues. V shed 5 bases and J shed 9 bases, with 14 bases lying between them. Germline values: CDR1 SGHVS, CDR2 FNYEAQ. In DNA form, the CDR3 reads TGTGCCAGCAGCCACGACGTGGATAGTGAGCAGTTCTTC. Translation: CASSHDVDSEQFF. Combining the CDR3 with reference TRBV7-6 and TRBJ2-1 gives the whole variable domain GAGVSQSPRYKVTKRGQDVALRCDPISGHVSLYWYRQALGQGPEFLTYFNYEAQQDKSGLPNDRFSAERPEGSISTLTIQRTEQRDSAMYRCASSHDVDSEQFFGPGTRLTVL.

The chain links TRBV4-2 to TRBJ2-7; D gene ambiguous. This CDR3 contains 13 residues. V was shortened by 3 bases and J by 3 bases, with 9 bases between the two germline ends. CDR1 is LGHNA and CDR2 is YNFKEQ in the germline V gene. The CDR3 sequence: CASSQAENYEQYF. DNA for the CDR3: TGTGCCAGCAGCCAGGCGGAAAACTACGAGCAGTACTTC.

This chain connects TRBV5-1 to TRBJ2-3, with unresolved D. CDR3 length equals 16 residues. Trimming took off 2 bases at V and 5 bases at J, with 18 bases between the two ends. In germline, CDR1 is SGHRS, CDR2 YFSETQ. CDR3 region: CASSFRGPNSGDTQYF. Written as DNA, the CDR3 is TGCGCCAGCAGCTTTCGCGGCCCTAATTCGGGAGATACGCAGTATTTT. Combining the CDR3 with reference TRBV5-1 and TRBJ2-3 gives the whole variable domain KAGVTQTPRYLIKTRGQQVTLSCSPISGHRSVSWYQQTPGQGLQFLFEYFSETQRNKGNFPGRFSGRQFSNSRSEMNVSTLELGDSALYLCASSFRGPNSGDTQYFGPGTRLTVL.

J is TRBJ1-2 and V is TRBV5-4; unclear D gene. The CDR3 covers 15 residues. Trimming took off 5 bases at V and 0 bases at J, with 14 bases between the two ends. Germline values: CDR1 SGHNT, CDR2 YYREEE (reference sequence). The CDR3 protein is CASSPRAATNYGYTF. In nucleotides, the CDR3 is TGTGCCAGCAGTCCTCGGGCTGCCACTAACTATGGCTACACCTTC.

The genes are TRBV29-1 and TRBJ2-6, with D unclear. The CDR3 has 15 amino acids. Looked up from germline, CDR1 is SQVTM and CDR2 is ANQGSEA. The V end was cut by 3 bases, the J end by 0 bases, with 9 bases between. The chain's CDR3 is CSVEVLHSGANVLTF. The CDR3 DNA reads TGCAGCGTTGAGGTCCTCCACTCTGGGGCCAACGTCCTGACTTTC. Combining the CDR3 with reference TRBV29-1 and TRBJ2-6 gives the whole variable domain SAVISQKPSRDICQRGTSLTIQCQVDSQVTMMFWYRQQPGQSLTLIATANQGSEATYESGFVIDKFPISRPNLTFSTLTVSNMSPEDSSIYLCSVEVLHSGANVLTFGAGSRLTVL.

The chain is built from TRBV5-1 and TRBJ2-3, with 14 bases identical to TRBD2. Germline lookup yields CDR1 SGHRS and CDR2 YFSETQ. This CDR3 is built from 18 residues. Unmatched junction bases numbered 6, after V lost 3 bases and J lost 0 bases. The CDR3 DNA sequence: TGCGCCAGCAGCTACGGACTAGCGGGGGGCCGTAGCACAGATACGCAGTATTTT. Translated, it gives CASSYGLAGGRSTDTQYF.

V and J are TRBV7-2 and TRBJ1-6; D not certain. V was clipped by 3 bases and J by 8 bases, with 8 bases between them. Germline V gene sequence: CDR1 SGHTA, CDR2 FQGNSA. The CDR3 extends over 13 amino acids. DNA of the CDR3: TGTGCCAGCAGCTTCCAATGGGATTCACCCCTCCACTTT. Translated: CASSFQWDSPLHF. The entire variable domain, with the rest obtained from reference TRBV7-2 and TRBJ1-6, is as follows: GAGVSQSPSNKVTEKGKDVELRCDPISGHTALYWYRQSLGQGLEFLIYFQGNSAPDKSGLPSDRFSAERTGGSVSTLTIQRTQQEDSAVYLCASSFQWDSPLHFGNGTRLTVT.

CDR3 bases: TGTGCCAGCAGCTTAGAGGGCGGGGGCCTCTCCTACGAGCAGTACTTC. Translated: CASSLEGGGLSYEQYF. The V and J genes are TRBV7-2 and TRBJ2-7, with D possibly TRBD2 on 7 matching bases. The CDR3 spans 16 residues. Trimming cost V 1 base and J 0 bases, with 13 bases left between them. In germline, CDR1 is SGHTA, CDR2 FQGNSA.

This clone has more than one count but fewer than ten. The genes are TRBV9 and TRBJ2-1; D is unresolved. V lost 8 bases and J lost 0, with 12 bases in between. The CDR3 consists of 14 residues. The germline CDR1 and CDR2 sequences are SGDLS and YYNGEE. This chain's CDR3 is CASRAISSYNEQFF. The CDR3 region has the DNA TGTGCCAGTCGGGCGATTAGCTCCTACAATGAGCAGTTCTTC.

The CDR3 region is CASGPYRGLSYTQYF. CDR3 in DNA: TGTGCCAGCGGCCCTTACAGGGGGCTCTCCTATACGCAGTATTTT. The chain recombines TRBV11-1 with TRBJ2-3, with TRBD1 matching 9 bases. J gave up 7 bases and V 8 bases, and 13 bases lay outside the gene matches. The CDR3 length is 15 residues. The germline gives CDR1 SGHAT, CDR2 FQDESV (reference sequence).

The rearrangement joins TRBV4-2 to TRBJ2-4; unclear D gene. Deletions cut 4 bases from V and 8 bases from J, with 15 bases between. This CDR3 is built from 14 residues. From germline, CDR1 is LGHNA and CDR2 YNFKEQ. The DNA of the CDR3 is TGTGCCAGCAGCCCCCAAGTCCGGGTAGACATTCAGTACTTC. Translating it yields CASSPQVRVDIQYF.

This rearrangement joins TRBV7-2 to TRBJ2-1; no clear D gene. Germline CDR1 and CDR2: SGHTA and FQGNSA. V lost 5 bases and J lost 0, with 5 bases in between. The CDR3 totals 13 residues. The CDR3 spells CASSESSYNEQFF. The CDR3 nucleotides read TGTGCCAGCAGCGAAAGCTCCTACAATGAGCAGTTCTTC.

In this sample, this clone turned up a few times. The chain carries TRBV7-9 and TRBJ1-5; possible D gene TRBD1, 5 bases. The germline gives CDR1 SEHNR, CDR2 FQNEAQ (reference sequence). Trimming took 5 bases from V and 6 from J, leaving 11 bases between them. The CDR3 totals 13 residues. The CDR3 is CASSGTRGQPQHF. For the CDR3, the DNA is TGTGCCAGCAGCGGGACCCGGGGTCAGCCCCAGCATTTT. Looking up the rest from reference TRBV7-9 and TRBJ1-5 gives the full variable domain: DTGVSQNPRHKITKRGQNVTFRCDPISEHNRLYWYRQTLGQGPEFLTYFQNEAQLEKSRLLSDRFSAERPKGSFSTLEIQRTEQGDSAMYLCASSGTRGQPQHFGDGTRLSIL.

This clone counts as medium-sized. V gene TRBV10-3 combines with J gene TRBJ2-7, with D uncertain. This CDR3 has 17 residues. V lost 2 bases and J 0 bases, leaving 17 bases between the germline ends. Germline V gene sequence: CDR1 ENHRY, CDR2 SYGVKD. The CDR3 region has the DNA TGTGCCATCAGTGAGCCAGAGAGAAATCTGAGCTCCTACGAGCAGTACTTC. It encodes CAISEPERNLSSYEQYF.

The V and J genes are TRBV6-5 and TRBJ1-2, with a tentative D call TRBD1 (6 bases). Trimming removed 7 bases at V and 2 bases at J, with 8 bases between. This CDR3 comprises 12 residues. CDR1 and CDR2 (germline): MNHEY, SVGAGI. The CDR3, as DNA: TGTGCCAGCAAGGGGGACAACTATGGCTACACCTTC. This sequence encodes CASKGDNYGYTF.

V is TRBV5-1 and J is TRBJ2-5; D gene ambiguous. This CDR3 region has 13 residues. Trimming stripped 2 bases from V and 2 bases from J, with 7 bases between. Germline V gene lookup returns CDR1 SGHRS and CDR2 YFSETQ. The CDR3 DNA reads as TGCGCCAGCAGCTTCGCCGGTCAAGAGACCCAGTACTTC. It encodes CASSFAGQETQYF. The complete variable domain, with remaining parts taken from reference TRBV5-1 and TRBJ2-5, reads KAGVTQTPRYLIKTRGQQVTLSCSPISGHRSVSWYQQTPGQGLQFLFEYFSETQRNKGNFPGRFSGRQFSNSRSEMNVSTLELGDSALYLCASSFAGQETQYFGPGTRLLVL.

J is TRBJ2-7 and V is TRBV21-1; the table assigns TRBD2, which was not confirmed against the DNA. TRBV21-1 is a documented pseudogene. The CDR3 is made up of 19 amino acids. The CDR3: CASSPSARRPGGGAYVMYF. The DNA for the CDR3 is TGTGCCAGCAGCCCCTCCGCCCGCCGTCCGGGGGGAGGAGCCTACGTGATGTACTTC.

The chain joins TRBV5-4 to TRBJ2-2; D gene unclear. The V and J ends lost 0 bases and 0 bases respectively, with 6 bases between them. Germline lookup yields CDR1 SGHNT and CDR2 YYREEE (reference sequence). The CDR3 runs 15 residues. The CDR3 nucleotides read TGTGCCAGCAGCTTGGTCCTAGCGAACACCGGGGAGCTGTTTTTT. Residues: CASSLVLANTGELFF.

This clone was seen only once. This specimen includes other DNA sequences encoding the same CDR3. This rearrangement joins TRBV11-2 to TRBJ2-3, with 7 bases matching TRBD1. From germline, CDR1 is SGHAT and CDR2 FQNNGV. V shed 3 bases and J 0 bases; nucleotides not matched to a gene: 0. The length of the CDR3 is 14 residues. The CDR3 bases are TGTGCCAGCAGCTTGGGACAGAGCACAGATACGCAGTATTTT. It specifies CASSLGQSTDTQYF. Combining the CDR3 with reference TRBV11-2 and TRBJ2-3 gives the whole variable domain EAGVAQSPRYKIIEKRQSVAFWCNPISGHATLYWYQQILGQGPKLLIQFQNNGVVDDSQLPKDRFSAERLKGVDSTLKIQPAKLEDSAVYLCASSLGQSTDTQYFGPGTRLTVL.